The sequence of this T cell receptor beta chain was determined in a study of blood T cell repertoires in COVID-19. Study-level information: The United States, Italy and Spain were the sources of the acute and convalescent COVID-19 samples.

The CDR3 totals 14 residues. Losses at the gene ends were 3 bases for V and 3 bases for J; bases not matched to a gene: 5. Per germline, CDR1 SGDLS and CDR2 YYNGEE. A single count supports this clone. Sequencing was performed with immunoSEQ multiplex PCR; in TCRdb, only in-frame clones are kept and a portion is missing. This sample has 300,000 to 350,000 clones, with around 90% found just once. V gene TRBV9 combines with J gene TRBJ2-7; 8 nucleotides match TRBD2. This receptor was taken from a man aged 18 to 29 with active or convalescent COVID-19. Sequenced input: peripheral blood. The CDR3 DNA reads TGTGCCAGCAGCGCCTCAGGGACTAGCTACGAGCAGTACTTC. It is translated as CASSASGTSYEQYF.